Each of the 26 T cell receptor beta chains below was sequenced from the same sample in a study of long-term antiretroviral therapy in people with HIV. Researchers ran immunoSEQ v3.0 at survey level. Clones were read by immunoSEQ multiplex PCR, and TCRdb kept only the in-frame ones, dropping some. Found here are 25,000 to 30,000 clones, roughly 90% of them singletons; the top ten hold about 3.6%. The sequencing here drew on unsorted PBMCs, taken 1.8 years after starting antiretroviral therapy. Every receptor here comes from a woman aged 18-29 years with HIV.

The chain recombines TRBV7-6 with TRBJ2-2, with D unclear. The CDR3 contains 16 residues. In germline, CDR1 is SGHVS, CDR2 FNYEAQ. The V and J ends lost 0 bases and 4 bases respectively, with 12 bases between them. CDR3 bases: TGTGCCAGCAGCTTAGCGCTCGGGCAGACCACCGGGGAGCTGTTTTTT. It is translated as CASSLALGQTTGELFF.

The rearrangement uses TRBV7-2 and TRBJ2-7; the match to TRBD2 covers 11 bases. Germline-derived CDR1 and CDR2 are SGHTA and FQGNSA. V lost 5 bases, J lost 4 bases, and 7 bases stayed unmatched. The CDR3 runs 15 residues. The DNA for the CDR3 is TGTGCCAGCAGCATTACTAGCGGGAGTCAATACGAGCAGTACTTC. This encodes CASSITSGSQYEQYF.

The chain employs TRBV27 and TRBJ2-5; D is possibly TRBD2 (5 bases). Germline CDR1 MNHEY, CDR2 SMNVEV (reference sequence). Trimming removed 9 bases from V and 5 bases from J, with 13 bases in between. The CDR3 is made up of 12 amino acids. CDR3 protein: CASHGRGETQYF. CDR3 sequence (DNA): TGTGCCAGTCATGGACGAGGGGAGACCCAGTACTTC.

The chain joins TRBV7-2 to TRBJ2-3, with D maybe TRBD2 (5 bases). V was trimmed by 6 bases and J by 0 bases, leaving 10 bases between them. Per the germline V gene, CDR1 is SGHTA and CDR2 is FQGNSA. The CDR3 covers 14 residues. The CDR3 nucleotides read TGTGCCAGCAGAAGGACGGGGAGCACAGATACGCAGTATTTT. This sequence encodes CASRRTGSTDTQYF. Variable domain in full (rest from reference TRBV7-2 and TRBJ2-3): GAGVSQSPSNKVTEKGKDVELRCDPISGHTALYWYRQSLGQGLEFLIYFQGNSAPDKSGLPSDRFSAERTGGSVSTLTIQRTQQEDSAVYLCASRRTGSTDTQYFGPGTRLTVL.

The J gene is TRBJ2-7, the V gene TRBV23-1, with TRBD1 identical over 8 bases. TRBV23-1 is given ORF status, its function remaining uncertain. V gave up 7 bases and J gave up 3 bases; unmatched junction bases: 14. This CDR3 has 16 amino acids. CDR3: CASTKRAGQEFYEQYF. CDR3 in DNA: TGCGCCAGCACCAAAAGGGCGGGACAGGAATTCTACGAGCAGTACTTC.

The chain combines TRBV6-4 with TRBJ2-1, with 9 positions matching TRBD1. The CDR3 spans 15 residues. Per the germline V gene, CDR1 is MRHNA and CDR2 is SNTAGT. V was clipped by 6 bases and J by 6 bases; unmatched bases: 9. The DNA of the CDR3 is TGTGCCAGCAGAGCCCGGACAGGGGAAAGCAATGAGCAGTTCTTC. As protein: CASRARTGESNEQFF.

The chain couples TRBV5-1 to TRBJ1-1; a weak D match, TRBD1 (5 bases). The germline CDR1 and CDR2 sequences are SGHRS and YFSETQ. The CDR3 sequence is 17 residues long. Trimming pared 0 bases from V and 0 bases from J, leaving 15 bases between. The CDR3 is CASSLEDQGALNTEAFF. The CDR3 coding sequence is TGCGCCAGCAGCTTGGAGGATCAAGGGGCCCTGAACACTGAAGCTTTCTTT.

The V and J genes are TRBV11-3 and TRBJ2-1, with TRBD2 identical over 16 bases. The CDR3 runs to 18 residues. Germline V CDR1 and CDR2: SGHNT, YENEEA. V trimming: 3 bases; J trimming: 6 bases; junction bases outside the gene matches: 8. The chain's CDR3 is CASSFAGGLAGGSNEQFF. The CDR3 bases are TGTGCCAGCAGCTTCGCAGGGGGACTAGCGGGAGGGAGCAATGAGCAGTTCTTC.

The rearrangement links TRBV5-4 to TRBJ1-1; D gene unclear. CDR1 and CDR2 (germline): SGHNT, YYREEE (reference sequence). CDR3 length: 16 residues. V lost 2 bases to trimming and J lost 3 bases, with 17 bases between them. As DNA, the CDR3 is TGTGCCAGCAGCTTAAATCCCGGAGCGTTGGACACTGAAGCTTTCTTT. Protein: CASSLNPGALDTEAFF.

The genes are TRBV4-3 and TRBJ1-4, with D possibly TRBD1 on 6 matching bases. Looked up from germline, CDR1 is LGHNA and CDR2 is YSLEER. The CDR3 length is 16 residues. V lost 0 bases, J lost 8 bases, and 16 bases lay in between. The CDR3 DNA is TGCGCCAGCAGCCAAGATCGCGACAGGAGACGGGAAAAACTGTTTTTT. As protein: CASSQDRDRRREKLFF.

The chain has TRBV7-3 and TRBJ1-5; no clear D. The V gene lost 0 bases and the J gene lost 5 bases, with 20 bases spanning the gap. There are 18 residues in the CDR3. The germline CDR1 and CDR2 sequences are SGHTA and FQGTGA. The CDR3 nucleotides are TGTGCCAGCAGCTTAACCCCCTTGGGCAGAGCCTCCCATCAGCCCCAGCATTTT. Its translation is CASSLTPLGRASHQPQHF.

The gene calls are TRBV6-5 and TRBJ1-5, with 10 bases matching TRBD1. Looked up from germline, CDR1 is MNHEY and CDR2 is SVGAGI. Trimming took 6 bases from V and 7 from J; bases not matched to a gene: 6. The CDR3 loop spans 14 amino acids. In nucleotides, the CDR3 is TGTGCCAGCAGCCCCGACAGGGGGCAACAGCCCCAGCATTTT. Its protein product is CASSPDRGQQPQHF.

The chain combines TRBV5-4 with TRBJ2-7; TRBD2 is a possible D gene (7 bases). Deletions cut 4 bases from V and 4 bases from J, with 9 bases between. Germline values: CDR1 SGHNT, CDR2 YYREEE (reference sequence). The CDR3 spans 12 residues. The CDR3 reads CASSGGAYEQYF. CDR3 DNA: TGTGCCAGCAGCGGGGGGGCATACGAGCAGTACTTC.

This clone has just one count. This chain uses TRBV6-1 with TRBJ2-7, with 14 bases lining up with TRBD2. The V segment lost 4 bases and the J segment 6 bases; nucleotides outside the gene matches: 14. Germline V CDR1 and CDR2: MNHNS, SASEGT. This CDR3 has 18 residues. CDR3 amino acids: CASSVLTSGRAYSAEQYF. The DNA of the CDR3 is TGTGCCAGCAGTGTCCTGACTAGCGGGAGGGCCTACTCTGCCGAGCAGTACTTC.

This chain joins TRBV9 and TRBJ1-2; possible D gene TRBD1, 5 bases. Trimming removed 3 bases from V and 8 bases from J, with 23 bases in between. CDR3 length: 16 amino acids. Looked up from germline, CDR1 is SGDLS and CDR2 is YYNGEE. CDR3 nucleotides: TGTGCCAGCAGCGGTCTTAAATCAGGGAGAGATTCGGGCTACACCTTC. Translated: CASSGLKSGRDSGYTF.

The chain couples TRBV9 to TRBJ2-1, with D maybe TRBD2 (6 bases). Germline V gives CDR1 SGDLS, CDR2 YYNGEE. The CDR3 is 14 amino acids. V lost 4 bases, J lost 7 bases, and 15 bases lay in between. CDR3 sequence reads: CASSPPPGVNEQFF. CDR3 nucleotides: TGTGCCAGCAGCCCCCCGCCGGGAGTGAATGAGCAGTTCTTC. The full variable domain, completed using reference TRBV9 and TRBJ2-1, is DSGVTQTPKHLITATGQRVTLRCSPRSGDLSVYWYQQSLDQGLQFLIQYYNGEERAKGNILERFSAQQFPDLHSELNLSSLELGDSALYFCASSPPPGVNEQFFGPGTRLTVL.

The chain uses TRBV27 and TRBJ2-1; D may be TRBD2 (6 bases). The CDR3 spans 13 residues. Trimming removed 3 bases from V and 4 bases from J, with 7 bases in between. Looked up from germline, CDR1 is MNHEY and CDR2 is SMNVEV (reference sequence). The DNA for the CDR3 is TGTGCCAGCAGTTTCGGGACTTACAATGAGCAGTTCTTC. As protein: CASSFGTYNEQFF.

The gene calls are TRBV7-2 and TRBJ1-5; D is uncertain. CDR1 and CDR2 (germline): SGHTA, FQGNSA. The CDR3 length is 13 residues. Trimming cost V 4 bases and J 9 bases, with 13 bases left between them. The CDR3 DNA reads TGTGCCAGCAGCTCAAAGGTGGGCAGGCCCCAGCATTTT. Encoded protein: CASSSKVGRPQHF.

V is TRBV9 and J is TRBJ2-7; 9 positions agree with TRBD1. The CDR3 extends over 15 amino acids. Germline CDR1 is SGDLS and CDR2 is YYNGEE. Germline trimming cut 3 bases from V and 3 bases from J; bases unmatched to any gene: 7. The CDR3 bases are TGTGCCAGCAGCGAGGGACAGGGAACGATCTACGAGCAGTACTTC. This sequence encodes CASSEGQGTIYEQYF.

The chain combines TRBV6-5 with TRBJ1-4; TRBD1 aligns across 8 bases. The V and J ends lost 6 bases and 7 bases, in that order; junction bases with no gene match: 4. The germline V gene encodes CDR1 MNHEY and CDR2 SVGAGI. The CDR3 has 13 amino acids. The CDR3 coding sequence is TGTGCCAGCAGACGCACAGGGGGTGAAAAACTGTTTTTT. This sequence encodes CASRRTGGEKLFF.

The J gene is TRBJ2-3, the V gene TRBV7-2; 7 bases are shared with TRBD2. CDR3 size: 14 residues. CDR1 is SGHTA, CDR2 FQGNSA, per germline. Trimming at V came to 4 bases and at J to 2 bases, leaving 3 bases not matched to a gene. The CDR3 region is CASSSGLDTDTQYF. In nucleotides, the CDR3 is TGTGCCAGCAGCTCAGGACTAGACACAGATACGCAGTATTTT.

V and J are TRBV7-3 and TRBJ2-3; 8 nucleotides agree with TRBD2. The ends lost 5 bases at V and 0 bases at J; junction bases unmatched: 7. Per the germline V gene, CDR1 is SGHTA and CDR2 is FQGTGA. The CDR3 has 16 residues. In DNA form, the CDR3 reads TGTGCCAGCAGCCGGGAGGGGACCCTCAGCACAGATACGCAGTATTTT. This codes for CASSREGTLSTDTQYF. The complete variable domain, with remaining parts taken from reference TRBV7-3 and TRBJ2-3, reads GAGVSQTPSNKVTEKGKYVELRCDPISGHTALYWYRQSLGQGPEFLIYFQGTGAADDSGLPNDRFFAVRPEGSVSTLKIQRTERGDSAVYLCASSREGTLSTDTQYFGPGTRLTVL.

Only a few counts were recorded for this clone. V usage is TRBV11-2 and J usage is TRBJ2-2, with 10 bases that match TRBD2. Looked up from germline, CDR1 is SGHAT and CDR2 is FQNNGV. This CDR3 comprises 16 residues. The V segment lost 0 bases and the J segment 7 bases; nucleotides outside the gene matches: 5. CDR3 loop: CASSLEASGSIGELFF. The CDR3 bases are TGTGCCAGCAGCTTAGAGGCTAGCGGGAGTATCGGGGAGCTGTTTTTT.

The V gene is TRBV25-1, the J gene TRBJ2-1, with 11 bases identical to TRBD2. The germline gives CDR1 MGHDK, CDR2 SYGVNS. V dropped 3 bases and J dropped 5; count of bases not matched to a gene: 3. The CDR3 loop spans 15 amino acids. The CDR3, as DNA: TGTGCCAGCAGTGAGGGGACTAGCGGCAACAATGAGCAGTTCTTC. Translating it yields CASSEGTSGNNEQFF.

The rearrangement joins TRBV6-5 to TRBJ1-1; TRBD1 aligns across 7 bases. J gave up 3 bases and V 2 bases, and 6 bases lay outside the gene matches. Germline CDR1 is MNHEY and CDR2 is SVGAGI. CDR3 length: 15 residues. CDR3 sequence: CASSYGYRGHTEAFF. As DNA, the CDR3 is TGTGCCAGCAGTTACGGCTACAGGGGCCACACTGAAGCTTTCTTT.

The rearrangement joins TRBV28 to TRBJ1-5; the match to TRBD1 covers 9 bases. Per germline, CDR1 MDHEN and CDR2 SYDVKM. This CDR3 has 14 residues. J gave up 4 bases and V 6 bases, and 4 bases lay outside the gene matches. This chain's CDR3 is CASSGTGRNQPQHF. CDR3 in DNA: TGTGCCAGCAGCGGGACAGGGAGGAATCAGCCCCAGCATTTT.